The 24 T cell receptor beta chains reported below all come from one sample, sequenced in a study of cytomegalovirus exposure and HLA in healthy donors. 60 Vbeta and 13 Jbeta primers were used in PCR. Some clones are missing from TCRdb's copy, which holds only in-frame ones; the method was immunoSEQ multiplex PCR. This sample's table has tens of thousands of clones. Input material: PBMCs. The receptors were gathered from a man under 40 in good health and CMV-seropositive.

This chain connects TRBV6-5 to TRBJ1-1, with D perhaps matching TRBD1 (6 bases). The CDR3 has 15 amino acids. CDR1 and CDR2 from the germline V gene are MNHEY and SVGAGI. V shed 5 bases and J shed 11 bases, with 24 bases lying between them. Written as DNA, the CDR3 is TGTGCCAGCAGTCGCGGGGGCGCGGGAACCGATGTGGCTTTCTTT. It codes for CASSRGGAGTDVAFF.

V and J are TRBV25-1 and TRBJ2-7, with D possibly being TRBD2 (6 bases). CDR1 and CDR2 from the germline V gene are MGHDK and SYGVNS. There are 13 residues in the CDR3. V lost 5 bases to trimming and J lost 4 bases, with 12 bases between them. The CDR3 loop is CASSFGGPYEQYF. In nucleotides, the CDR3 is TGTGCCAGCAGTTTCGGGGGACCGTACGAGCAGTACTTC.

The chain links TRBV7-9 to TRBJ2-7; D not certain. The germline V and J ends were trimmed by 2 bases and 5 bases, with 19 bases remaining between them. This CDR3 is 16 amino acids long. The germline gives CDR1 SEHNR, CDR2 FQNEAQ (reference sequence). The CDR3 reads CASSLTGGPNTHEQYF. The CDR3 DNA follows: TGTGCCAGCAGCTTAACCGGCGGCCCTAATACCCACGAGCAGTACTTC.

The chain uses TRBV6-4 and TRBJ1-6; D remains unclear. Germline loops: CDR1 MRHNA, CDR2 SNTAGT. Trimming left V 3 bases short and J 0 bases short, with 12 bases between. CDR3 length: 17 amino acids. CDR3 DNA sequence: TGTGCCAGCAGTGATTGCTCTCTGAGCTCCTATAATTCACCCCTCCACTTT. Translation gives CASSDCSLSSYNSPLHF.

The chain employs TRBV4-2 and TRBJ2-7; the match to TRBD1 covers 7 bases. The germline CDR1 and CDR2 sequences are LGHNA and YNFKEQ. The CDR3 consists of 15 residues. V dropped 4 bases and J dropped 2; count of bases not matched to a gene: 8. CDR3 bases: TGTGCCAGCAGCCCTTCGGGACAGAAAGCCTACGAGCAGTACTTC. It is translated as CASSPSGQKAYEQYF.

A note on this clone: Other DNA sequences within the sample encode an identical CDR3. The chain couples TRBV5-1 to TRBJ1-1; D call uncertain. This CDR3 is 13 amino acids long. Germline assignment: CDR1 SGHRS and CDR2 YFSETQ. Trimming cost V 4 bases and J 7 bases, with 14 bases left between them. The CDR3 spells CASSLESGFEAFF. Here the CDR3 DNA reads TGCGCCAGCAGCCTCGAGTCGGGATTTGAAGCTTTCTTT.

The chain carries TRBV2 and TRBJ1-5; 9 bases are shared with TRBD1. The CDR3 length is 16 residues. The germline CDR1 and CDR2 sequences are SNHLY and FYNNEI. Trimming removed 3 bases from V and 6 bases from J; junction bases left unmatched: 9. CDR3 coding DNA: TGTGCCAGCAGTGAGGGACAGGGAATAGGGGGTCAGCCCCAGCATTTT. This codes for CASSEGQGIGGQPQHF.

The chain recombines TRBV4-1 with TRBJ2-7; D ambiguous. The CDR3 loop spans 17 amino acids. The V and J ends lost 5 bases and 2 bases respectively, with 22 bases between them. Germline loops: CDR1 MGHRA, CDR2 YSYEKL. CDR3 DNA: TGCGCCAGCAGCAAACAAGACTTCCTGCCCTCAGCCTACGAGCAGTACTTC. Protein sequence: CASSKQDFLPSAYEQYF.

The rearrangement uses TRBV5-8 and TRBJ2-1, with TRBD2 matching over 9 bases. Germline V CDR1 and CDR2: SGHTS, YDEGEE. This CDR3 spans 17 amino acids. Trimming cost V 4 bases and J 4 bases; bases outside gene matches: 12. The CDR3 sequence is CASSRTGGGAFYNEQFF. CDR3 in DNA: TGTGCCAGCAGCCGTACTGGCGGGGGGGCCTTTTACAATGAGCAGTTCTTC.

This chain connects TRBV9 to TRBJ2-5; 13 nucleotides agree with TRBD2. V gave up 8 bases and J gave up 4 bases; unmatched junction bases: 8. CDR3 size: 15 residues. CDR1 and CDR2 from the germline V gene are SGDLS and YYNGEE. CDR3 sequence (DNA): TGTGCCAGTGCACTAGCGGGGGGGCCTGTAGAGACCCAGTACTTC. It specifies CASALAGGPVETQYF.

This chain connects TRBV4-1 to TRBJ2-7; 11 bases line up with TRBD1. CDR3 length: 16 amino acids. The germline V gene encodes CDR1 MGHRA and CDR2 YSYEKL. The junction had 10 bases not matched to a gene; V was cut back by 4 bases and J by 5 bases. CDR3 DNA sequence: TGCGCCAGCAGCCCGGGGGACAGGGGGTTCGTTAACGAGCAGTACTTC. It is translated as CASSPGDRGFVNEQYF.

This sequence joins TRBV30 and TRBJ1-2, with 12 bases lining up with TRBD1. Germline CDR1 reads GTSNPN; CDR2 reads SVGIG (reference sequence). The CDR3 runs to 16 residues. Trimming at V came to 1 base and at J to 5 bases, leaving 8 bases not matched to a gene. The CDR3 region is CAWSAGGTGGIYGYTF. The CDR3 nucleotides are TGTGCCTGGAGTGCCGGAGGGACAGGGGGCATATATGGCTACACCTTC.

The genes are TRBV10-3 and TRBJ1-1; 8 bases agree with TRBD1. Per germline, CDR1 ENHRY and CDR2 SYGVKD. J gave up 3 bases and V 4 bases, and 4 bases lay outside the gene matches. The CDR3 runs to 14 residues. CDR3: CAISGRGLDTEAFF. CDR3 bases: TGTGCCATCAGTGGCAGGGGGCTGGACACTGAAGCTTTCTTT.

In DNA form, the CDR3 reads TGCAGCGTTGTCCCGACTGCTTCCTACGAGCAGTACTTC. It yields the protein CSVVPTASYEQYF. J is TRBJ2-7 and V is TRBV29-1; D is ambiguous. Germline V lookup: CDR1 SQVTM, CDR2 ANQGSEA. The CDR3 extends over 13 amino acids. Trimming removed 4 bases from V and 1 base from J, with 11 bases in between.

V is TRBV6-5 and J is TRBJ1-3; no firm D call. The CDR3 loop spans 13 amino acids. Trimming pared 6 bases from V and 8 bases from J, leaving 14 bases between. The germline CDR1 and CDR2 sequences are MNHEY and SVGAGI. The CDR3 loop reads CASSDENGHTIYF. The CDR3 nucleotides are TGTGCCAGCAGCGACGAGAATGGGCACACCATATATTTT.

V gene TRBV5-1 combines with J gene TRBJ1-2; 8 bases align to TRBD1. The CDR3 runs 15 residues. After removal of 0 bases from V and 5 bases from J, the junction contained 6 bases not matched to a gene. In germline, CDR1 is SGHRS, CDR2 YFSETQ. The CDR3 nucleotides are TGCGCCAGCAGCTTGGATGGCGACAGGGGATATGGCTACACCTTC. Protein sequence: CASSLDGDRGYGYTF.

V is TRBV27 and J is TRBJ1-5, with 7 positions matching TRBD1. The germline V gene has CDR1 MNHEY and CDR2 SMNVEV (reference sequence). The CDR3 has 14 residues. V dropped 6 bases and J dropped 3; count of bases not matched to a gene: 5. The CDR3 spells CASRPGQFNQPQHF. The CDR3 bases are TGTGCCAGCAGGCCGGGACAGTTCAATCAGCCCCAGCATTTT.

The gene calls are TRBV5-4 and TRBJ2-4; TRBD1 matches at 8 bases. With 9 bases clipped from V and 7 bases from J, the junction kept 12 bases outside the gene matches. Germline V lookup: CDR1 SGHNT, CDR2 YYREEE (reference sequence). This CDR3 is 14 amino acids long. The CDR3 region is CATRDRHGRNIQYF. The CDR3, as DNA: TGTGCCACCCGGGACAGGCATGGCAGGAACATTCAGTACTTC.

V is TRBV5-4 and J is TRBJ2-3, with TRBD2 as a possible D gene (6 bases). Germline V gene sequence: CDR1 SGHNT, CDR2 YYREEE (reference sequence). Trimming took off 0 bases at V and 0 bases at J, with 11 bases between the two ends. CDR3 length: 16 residues. The CDR3 DNA is TGTGCCAGCAGCTTGGCCCCGGGGGAAAGCACAGATACGCAGTATTTT. This codes for CASSLAPGESTDTQYF.

V usage is TRBV6-1 and J usage is TRBJ2-1; tentative D call: TRBD2 (6 bases). The CDR3 loop spans 15 amino acids. Trimming took off 8 bases at V and 5 bases at J, with 19 bases between the two ends. CDR1 and CDR2 (germline): MNHNS, SASEGT. Here the CDR3 reads CASQATRGGDNEQFF. As DNA, the CDR3 is TGTGCCAGCCAAGCGACGCGGGGCGGAGACAATGAGCAGTTCTTC.

V usage is TRBV7-8 and J usage is TRBJ2-1, with a possible D match to TRBD1 (5 bases). Trimming cost V 4 bases and J 5 bases, with 12 bases left between them. CDR3 length equals 14 residues. CDR1 and CDR2 (germline): SGHVS, FQNEAQ. For the CDR3, the DNA is TGTGCCAGCAGCTCGTCCAGGGCCGACAATGAGCAGTTCTTC. Translation: CASSSSRADNEQFF.

V usage is TRBV5-1 and J usage is TRBJ2-7, with 7 bases identical to TRBD1. Germline-derived CDR1 and CDR2 are SGHRS and YFSETQ. Trimming removed 4 bases from V and 7 bases from J; junction bases left unmatched: 5. The CDR3 covers 12 residues. The CDR3 DNA is TGCGCCAGCAGCCAAGGACAGGATGAGCAGTACTTC. It encodes CASSQGQDEQYF.

CDR3 nucleotide sequence: TGTGCCAGCAGTGAAGGGGGCCTAGGACAGGCTAACTCCTACGAGCAGTACTTC. Translating it yields CASSEGGLGQANSYEQYF. The rearrangement uses TRBV6-1 and TRBJ2-7; the match to TRBD1 covers 7 bases. This CDR3 is 18 amino acids long. CDR1 MNHNS and CDR2 SASEGT come from the germline V gene. V shed 1 base, J shed 0 bases, and the junction held 12 bases outside the gene matches.

This sequence joins TRBV18 and TRBJ1-1; no firm D call. The CDR3 extends over 14 amino acids. The V and J ends lost 2 bases and 6 bases respectively, with 13 bases between them. Germline CDR1 and CDR2: KGHSH and LQKENI. CDR3 residues: CASSPFEGVAEAFF. CDR3 DNA sequence: TGTGCCAGCTCACCATTTGAGGGTGTGGCTGAAGCTTTCTTT.